The rows below give T cell receptor beta chains drawn from one sample of a study of blood T cell repertoires in COVID-19. Sequenced by immunoSEQ multiplex PCR; TCRdb stores in-frame clones only, minus some. The data hold roughly 260,000 clones, with approximately 79% observed a single time. What was sequenced was peripheral blood. The source is a middle-aged woman with active or convalescent COVID-19. CDR3s leave out the opening cysteine and the closing phenylalanine or tryptophan.

CDR3 length,V gene,CDR3 protein
13,TRBV19,ASSLRDSHGNEQF
11,TRBV28,ASRRQGAGGYT
11,TRBV7-2,ASSLVQDLGYT
12,TRBV19,ASSIIQGRNEQF
12,TRBV27,ASPRICGGYEQY
12,TRBV6-6,ASRLTGDNQPQH
13,TRBV9,ASNPEGTVQETQY
12,TRBV3-1/TRBV3-2,ASSQMSGGNEQF
14,TRBV19,ASSYVEGAGTGELF
10,TRBV11-2,ASSLGGPEAF